These 27 T cell receptor beta chains were all obtained from the same sample, sequenced in a study of T cell responses to AZD1222 COVID-19 vaccine. Some clones are missing from TCRdb's copy, which holds only in-frame ones; the method was immunoSEQ multiplex PCR. The table lists more than 75,000 clones, around four fifths of them singletons. The sample consisted of peripheral blood, taken 28 days after the second AZD1222 dose. Receptor source: an adult who received the AZD1222 COVID-19 vaccine.

This clone appeared once. The rearrangement joins TRBV9 to TRBJ1-4, with a possible D match to TRBD1 (6 bases). The V end lost 3 bases, the J end lost 6 bases, and 12 bases lay between the germline ends. The length of the CDR3 is 14 residues. Germline lookup yields CDR1 SGDLS and CDR2 YYNGEE. The CDR3 DNA reads as TGTGCCAGCAGCGGTGGCGGGGGCGATGAAAAACTGTTTTTT. Protein sequence: CASSGGGGDEKLFF.

In this sample, this clone is medium-sized. The rearrangement uses TRBV12-3 or TRBV12-4 and TRBJ2-5; D is possibly TRBD1 (6 bases). The V and J ends lost 3 bases and 3 bases respectively, with 8 bases between them. The CDR3 is made up of 13 amino acids. The CDR3 loop is CASSLGQKETQYF. CDR3 nucleotides: TGTGCCAGCAGTTTGGGACAAAAAGAGACCCAGTACTTC.

This clone appeared once. The rearrangement links TRBV27 to TRBJ1-5, with no clear D. V gave up 3 bases and J gave up 3 bases, with 0 bases separating them. Germline CDR1 and CDR2: MNHEY and SMNVEV (reference sequence). The CDR3 is 11 residues long. CDR3 DNA sequence: TGTGCCAGCAGTTTCAATCAGCCCCAGCATTTT. Protein product: CASSFNQPQHF.

This chain joins TRBV29-1 and TRBJ2-5; TRBD2 matches at 7 bases. V dropped 7 bases and J dropped 4; count of bases not matched to a gene: 9. Germline V gene sequence: CDR1 SQVTM, CDR2 ANQGSEA. This CDR3 comprises 13 residues. DNA for the CDR3: TGCAGCGCGGGCAAGCCGGGAGGAGAGACCCAGTACTTC. Its protein is CSAGKPGGETQYF.

V gene TRBV18 combines with J gene TRBJ2-2; 11 bases fit TRBD1. Germline CDR1 KGHSH, CDR2 LQKENI. The V segment lost 3 bases and the J segment 5 bases; nucleotides outside the gene matches: 5. The CDR3 covers 16 residues. The CDR3 DNA reads TGTGCCAGCTCACCCTCCCGGGACAGGGGGACCGGGGAGCTGTTTTTT. Its translation is CASSPSRDRGTGELFF. Full variable domain (rest looked up from reference TRBV18 and TRBJ2-2): NAGVMQNPRHLVRRRGQEARLRCSPMKGHSHVYWYRQLPEEGLKFMVYLQKENIIDESGMPKERFSAEFPKEGPSILRIQQVVRGDSAAYFCASSPSRDRGTGELFFGEGSRLTVL.

There are a few counts of this clone. This chain uses TRBV18 with TRBJ2-7, with 7 bases lining up with TRBD2. The ends lost 1 base at V and 0 bases at J; junction bases unmatched: 6. The CDR3 sequence is 16 residues long. Per germline, CDR1 KGHSH and CDR2 LQKENI. CDR3 nucleotide sequence: TGTGCCAGCTCACCACTCGCGGGAGCTGGCTCCTACGAGCAGTACTTC. This sequence encodes CASSPLAGAGSYEQYF.

This clone was counted a single time. The V and J genes are TRBV7-2 and TRBJ1-6; D unclear. The germline V gene has CDR1 SGHTA and CDR2 FQGNSA. The CDR3 runs to 14 residues. V was cut by 2 bases and J by 7 bases, with 9 bases left in between. As DNA, the CDR3 is TGTGCCAGCAGCTTAAAGGCGACGAATTCACCCCTCCACTTT. Its translation: CASSLKATNSPLHF.

The chain has TRBV4-1 and TRBJ1-1; unclear D gene. Deletions cut 1 base from V and 7 bases from J, with 10 bases between. The CDR3 is made up of 13 amino acids. Germline values: CDR1 MGHRA, CDR2 YSYEKL. Here the CDR3 reads CASSQVVQLEAFF. CDR3 nucleotides: TGCGCCAGCAGCCAAGTTGTACAGCTTGAAGCTTTCTTT.

The chain carries TRBV5-1 and TRBJ1-5; D call uncertain. The germline V gene has CDR1 SGHRS and CDR2 YFSETQ. V shed 4 bases and J shed 9 bases, with 17 bases lying between them. The length of the CDR3 is 14 residues. The CDR3 sequence is CASSPLSGDLPQHF. DNA for the CDR3: TGCGCCAGCAGCCCGCTGTCAGGAGACTTGCCCCAGCATTTT.

The chain couples TRBV5-1 to TRBJ1-2, with D possibly matching TRBD1 (5 bases). The CDR3 runs to 15 residues. Looked up from germline, CDR1 is SGHRS and CDR2 is YFSETQ. V lost 4 bases to trimming and J lost 5 bases, with 18 bases between them. CDR3 loop: CASSPGGDPSYGYTF. In nucleotides, the CDR3 is TGCGCCAGCAGCCCTGGAGGGGACCCTTCATATGGCTACACCTTC.

The chain uses TRBV5-1 and TRBJ2-1, with 10 bases identical to TRBD2. This CDR3 spans 17 amino acids. V dropped 4 bases and J dropped 0; count of bases not matched to a gene: 7. Germline values: CDR1 SGHRS, CDR2 YFSETQ. The CDR3 DNA sequence: TGCGCCAGCAGCCCAGGACTAGCGGCACCCTCCTACAATGAGCAGTTCTTC. This encodes CASSPGLAAPSYNEQFF.

This clone has a single count. The chain is built from TRBV28 and TRBJ2-7, with 8 bases lining up with TRBD1. The J segment lost 0 bases and the V segment lost 6 bases, leaving 10 bases of the junction unmatched. CDR3 length equals 16 residues. In germline, CDR1 is MDHEN, CDR2 SYDVKM. Written as DNA, the CDR3 is TGTGCCAGCAGCCCGACAGGGGATCCCTCCTCCTACGAGCAGTACTTC. The encoded protein is CASSPTGDPSSYEQYF.

The chain combines TRBV5-1 with TRBJ1-5, with D possibly being TRBD1 (6 bases). The CDR3 sequence is 15 residues long. V lost 0 bases to trimming and J lost 3 bases, with 10 bases between them. CDR1 is SGHRS, CDR2 YFSETQ, per germline. The CDR3 region is CASSLDGQYNQPQHF. The CDR3 bases are TGCGCCAGCAGCTTGGATGGACAGTACAATCAGCCCCAGCATTTT.

The chain couples TRBV12-2 to TRBJ1-6. TRBV12-2 is marked as a pseudogene. The CDR3 is made up of 17 amino acids. As DNA, the CDR3 is TGTGCAAGTCGCTTAGCGGAGGTTCCTTTAAATAATTCACCCCTCCACTTT. Translation gives CASRLAEVPLNNSPLHF.

The CDR3 nucleotides are TGTGCCAGCAGCTTAGCCCCCGCGGTGGGGCGGAGCTCCTACGAGCAGTACTTC. It specifies CASSLAPAVGRSSYEQYF. This chain joins TRBV7-2 and TRBJ2-7; perhaps TRBD1 as D (5 bases). Trimming took 0 bases from V and 0 from J, leaving 18 bases between them. CDR1 SGHTA and CDR2 FQGNSA come from the germline V gene. This CDR3 has 18 amino acids.

The V call is TRBV19, the J call TRBJ1-2; D remains unclear. Germline assignment: CDR1 LNHDA and CDR2 SQIVND (reference sequence). The CDR3 extends over 15 amino acids. V lost 2 bases, J lost 2 bases, and 12 bases lay in between. The CDR3 loop is CASSISPLLNYGYTF. CDR3 DNA: TGTGCCAGTAGTATATCCCCACTCCTGAACTATGGCTACACCTTC.

The rearrangement uses TRBV30 and TRBJ1-1; 7 bases line up with TRBD1. With V trimmed by 4 bases and J by 5 bases, 7 bases remained unmatched. Germline V gene lookup returns CDR1 GTSNPN and CDR2 SVGIG (reference sequence). There are 13 residues in the CDR3. The CDR3 loop reads CAWIRGPTTEAFF. CDR3 DNA sequence: TGTGCCTGGATAAGGGGGCCCACGACTGAAGCTTTCTTT.

In regard to this clone: Its ends do not fully match the called genes, so a read error is possible. CDR3 region: CASSERLSPVDF. The CDR3 DNA sequence: TGTGCCAGCAGCGAGCGCCTAAGTCCTGTAGACTTC. The chain has TRBV28 and TRBJ2-7, with D uncertain. The germline V gene has CDR1 MDHEN and CDR2 SYDVKM. The CDR3 contains 12 residues.

The chain joins TRBV11-2 to TRBJ1-5; D remains unclear. This CDR3 is 15 amino acids long. V dropped 5 bases and J dropped 3 bases, with 14 bases sitting between them. Per the germline V gene, CDR1 is SGHAT and CDR2 is FQNNGV. The CDR3 DNA reads as TGTGCCAGCAGCCGCGGCCCTGAGGACAATCAGCCCCAGCATTTT. Translation gives CASSRGPEDNQPQHF.

The CDR3 DNA reads TGCGCCAGCAGCTTGGGGACAGCCAACAATGAGCAGTTCTTC. It specifies CASSLGTANNEQFF. V gene TRBV5-1 combines with J gene TRBJ2-1; a possible D gene is TRBD1 (6 bases). The ends were cut back, 0 bases at V and 5 bases at J, with 9 bases in the middle. The CDR3 covers 14 residues. The germline CDR1 and CDR2 sequences are SGHRS and YFSETQ.

The genes are TRBV24-1 and TRBJ2-1; 7 bases map to TRBD2. Germline CDR1 is KGHDR and CDR2 is SFDVKD. V lost 5 bases and J lost 10; bases outside the gene matches: 16. This CDR3 is built from 16 residues. Written as DNA, the CDR3 is TGTGCCACCAGTGGCGTGCTAGCGGATGAGGATAACGAGCAGTTCTTC. Its protein is CATSGVLADEDNEQFF.

In DNA form, the CDR3 reads TGTGCCAGCAGTTCGGGGACAGGGAACAGATATGGCTACACCTTC. It yields the protein CASSSGTGNRYGYTF. The rearrangement joins TRBV27 to TRBJ1-2; 9 nucleotides match TRBD1. The ends lost 4 bases at V and 5 bases at J; junction bases unmatched: 8. Germline values: CDR1 MNHEY, CDR2 SMNVEV (reference sequence). The CDR3 is made up of 15 amino acids.

This CDR3 is CASRAREGLSNEQFF. CDR3 DNA sequence: TGTGCCTCCAGGGCGCGGGAGGGCCTAAGTAATGAGCAGTTCTTC. The chain employs TRBV10-3 and TRBJ2-1; 9 bases map to TRBD2. The CDR3 runs to 15 residues. Germline trimming cut 11 bases from V and 7 bases from J; bases unmatched to any gene: 15. Germline CDR1 is ENHRY and CDR2 is SYGVKD.

The J gene is TRBJ2-3, the V gene TRBV12-3 or TRBV12-4; D gene unclear. Trimming left V 5 bases short and J 9 bases short, with 12 bases between. The CDR3 has 12 amino acids. The CDR3 nucleotides are TGTGCCAGCAGTGCTTCATTCTTAACGCAGTATTTT. Translation: CASSASFLTQYF.

The CDR3 nucleotides read TGTGCCAGCAGTTCGCCGGGACTAGCGGGCAATGAGCAGTTCTTC. Its protein is CASSSPGLAGNEQFF. The V call is TRBV6-5, the J call TRBJ2-1, with 12 bases aligning to TRBD2. The germline V gene encodes CDR1 MNHEY and CDR2 SVGAGI. Trimming took 4 bases from V and 6 from J; bases not matched to a gene: 4. The CDR3 length is 15 residues.

In DNA form, the CDR3 reads TGTGCCAGCAGTTGGGTGAACACTGAAGCTTTCTTT. This translates into CASSWVNTEAFF. The rearrangement uses TRBV12-3 or TRBV12-4 and TRBJ1-1, with D hard to call. This CDR3 contains 12 residues. V dropped 4 bases and J dropped 0 bases, with 3 bases sitting between them.

The chain uses TRBV28 and TRBJ2-2; the D gene is possibly TRBD1 (5 bases). V was trimmed by 0 bases and J by 7 bases, leaving 12 bases between them. This CDR3 contains 15 residues. The germline gives CDR1 MDHEN, CDR2 SYDVKM. The CDR3 loop is CASSLWGQGLGELFF. The CDR3 DNA sequence: TGTGCCAGCAGTTTATGGGGGCAGGGCCTCGGGGAGCTGTTTTTT.